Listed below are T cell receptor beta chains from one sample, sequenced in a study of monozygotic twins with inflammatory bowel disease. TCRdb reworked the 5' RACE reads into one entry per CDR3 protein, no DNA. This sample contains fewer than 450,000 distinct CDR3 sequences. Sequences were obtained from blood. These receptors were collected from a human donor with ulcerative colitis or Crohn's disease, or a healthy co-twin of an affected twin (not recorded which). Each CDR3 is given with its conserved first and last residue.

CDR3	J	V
CASSLIQGGGVAFF	TRBJ1-1	TRBV7-2
CASSQDRTGGYEQYF	TRBJ2-7	TRBV4-2
CATSIAGGGPYEQYF	TRBJ2-7	TRBV15
CASSPPGQFYEQYF	TRBJ2-7	TRBV18
CASQESGGVDTQYF	TRBJ2-3	TRBV7-9
CSAAQVGNTGELFF	TRBJ2-2	TRBV20-1
CASMARPKNNEQFF	TRBJ2-1	TRBV23-1
CASRGTGRPDTQYF	TRBJ2-3	TRBV6-2/TRBV6-3
CASSPRQPTDTQYF	TRBJ2-3	TRBV18
CASSFSSGGGYNEQFF	TRBJ2-1	TRBV7-2
CASRLSDSYEQYF	TRBJ2-7	TRBV6-5
CASSYFRTAKNIQYF	TRBJ2-4	TRBV6-2/TRBV6-3
CASSEGKTGKNIQYF	TRBJ2-4	TRBV2
CSVDVANTGELFF	TRBJ2-2	TRBV29-1
CSAPSTGTYGYTF	TRBJ1-2	TRBV20-1
CASSLAARATTDTQYF	TRBJ2-3	TRBV7-9
CASSLDRVEAFF	TRBJ1-1	TRBV7-2
CASSQRRGLNTDTQYF	TRBJ2-3	TRBV4-1
CASSLTPTEETQYF	TRBJ2-3	TRBV7-3
CSASTAGNTIYF	TRBJ1-3	TRBV20-1
CASSLGWGSGQPQHF	TRBJ1-5	TRBV5-1
CASSLKPRPDTQYF	TRBJ2-3	TRBV5-1
CASSEPYRGNTEAFF	TRBJ1-1	TRBV6-1
CASSQDRVHEQYF	TRBJ2-7	TRBV7-2
CSAKGGAKANEKLFF	TRBJ1-4	TRBV20-1
CASSGYGQGTQDTQYF	TRBJ2-3	TRBV7-2
CASSQGPGAEGNEQFF	TRBJ2-1	TRBV4-2
CASSLAPTAKETQYF	TRBJ2-5	TRBV5-1
CSVALTSTDTQYF	TRBJ2-3	TRBV29-1
CASSHIRGGREGGYTF	TRBJ1-2	TRBV19
CASSPRTSGGREAFF	TRBJ1-1	TRBV7-2
CATRSDRALNTEAFF	TRBJ1-1	TRBV24-1
CASSPGTSAYNEQFF	TRBJ2-1	TRBV28
CASSQAHQVPYEQYF	TRBJ2-7	TRBV4-1
CASSPLSGNQETQYF	TRBJ2-5	TRBV18
CSARGAYWGMVQYF	TRBJ2-4	TRBV20-1
CASSTDRGQGEQFF	TRBJ2-1	TRBV5-1
CASSWAGGNTIYF	TRBJ1-3	TRBV12-3/TRBV12-4
CASSLGGTREQFF	TRBJ2-1	TRBV7-7
CASSSLSLSGASSTEAFF	TRBJ1-1	TRBV5-1
CASTPNTGELFF	TRBJ2-2	TRBV6-2/TRBV6-3
CSATSEIAGSYEQYF	TRBJ2-7	TRBV20-1
CATSRELSSSNYGYTF	TRBJ1-2	TRBV15
CATETGPFADEQFF	TRBJ2-1	TRBV15
CASSGSEGLPTRGNQPQHF	TRBJ1-5	TRBV28
CASHSSGRAADTQYF	TRBJ2-3	TRBV3-1
CASSQVHSPLHF	TRBJ1-6	TRBV4-1
CASSLPGLPEETQYF	TRBJ2-5	TRBV6-2/TRBV6-3
CSARGSLRGSSTDTQYF	TRBJ2-3	TRBV20-1
CASSSGGGAFGTDTQYF	TRBJ2-3	TRBV5-1
CASSPLDSTGNSNYGYTF	TRBJ1-2	TRBV18
CASSFSTGRSSYNEQFF	TRBJ2-1	TRBV5-1
CASSYSGESPLHF	TRBJ1-6	TRBV6-5